The rows below give T cell receptor beta chains drawn from one sample of a study of T cell responses to AZD1222 COVID-19 vaccine. Sequenced by immunoSEQ multiplex PCR; TCRdb stores in-frame clones only, minus some. The data show some 60,000 clones, with 65% to 80% seen just once and 3.5% to 4.5% held by the top ten. Sequencing used peripheral blood, obtained 28 days after the second AZD1222 dose. The receptors originated from an adult who received the AZD1222 COVID-19 vaccine. Both conserved end residues are part of each CDR3. Fields, in order: D gene, clone size, V gene, J gene, CDR3 protein, CDR3 DNA. The D gene is left open where the match is weak. Clone size is stated in some rows and not others, as once, few, many or a class when expanded.

-	-	TRBV6-5	TRBJ1-3	CASTRATSGNTIYF	TGTGCCAGCACTCGCGCCACATCTGGAAACACCATATATTTT
TRBD1	-	TRBV5-6	TRBJ1-1	CASSSGQGFYTEAFF	TGTGCCAGCAGCTCGGGACAGGGGTTTTACACTGAAGCTTTCTTT
-	few	TRBV6-1	TRBJ2-7	CASSEVYGDSYEQYF	TGTGCCAGCAGTGAAGTGTACGGAGACTCCTACGAGCAGTACTTC
-	once	TRBV6-2/TRBV6-3	TRBJ1-2	CASSYQARGYTF	TGTGCCAGCAGTTACCAGGCGCGGGGCTACACCTTC
-	-	TRBV7-6	TRBJ1-5	CASSLRPPDSQIYQPQHF	TGTGCCAGCAGCTTACGCCCCCCGGACAGCCAGATTTATCAGCCCCAGCATTTT
-	-	TRBV30	TRBJ1-1	CAWNFEGGTFF	TGTGCCTGGAATTTCGAGGGGGGCACTTTCTTT
-	-	TRBV28	TRBJ1-2	CASSYTTYTSYTF	TGTGCCAGCAGTTACACAACCTACACGAGCTACACCTTC
TRBD1	once	TRBV12-5	TRBJ1-3	CASGLVLSGTGTGNTIYF	TGTGCTAGTGGTTTGGTCCTCTCCGGGACAGGGACTGGAAACACCATATATTTT
TRBD2	-	TRBV24-1	TRBJ2-3	CATSEKAGGPLNAQYF	TGTGCCACCAGTGAAAAAGCGGGGGGACCACTCAATGCGCAGTATTTT
TRBD1	-	TRBV5-1	TRBJ1-4	CASSFGTGSEKLFF	TGCGCCAGCAGCTTTGGGACAGGATCAGAAAAACTGTTTTTT
-	-	TRBV3-1/TRBV3-2	TRBJ1-5	CASSQDLGGASNQPQHF	TGTGCCAGCAGCCAAGATCTAGGTGGGGCAAGCAATCAGCCCCAGCATTTT
TRBD1	few	TRBV5-1	TRBJ1-4	CASSASGTENEKLFF	TGCGCCAGCAGCGCATCCGGGACAGAGAATGAAAAACTGTTTTTT
TRBD1	-	TRBV18	TRBJ1-3	CASSGTAGNTIYF	TGTGCCAGCTCGGGGACAGCTGGAAACACCATATATTTT
-	-	TRBV13	TRBJ1-1	CASTRSRLTEAFF	TGTGCCAGCACCCGTTCGAGGCTGACTGAAGCTTTCTTT
TRBD1	-	TRBV6-1	TRBJ1-4	CASSEGTGSEKLFF	TGTGCCAGCAGTGAAGGGACAGGGAGTGAAAAACTGTTTTTT
-	-	TRBV2	TRBJ2-6	CATTWDGRSGANVLTF	TGTGCCACCACGTGGGACGGGAGATCTGGGGCCAACGTCCTGACTTTC
-	-	TRBV28	TRBJ2-7	CASSPDPSYEQYF	TGTGCCAGCAGTCCTGATCCCTCCTACGAGCAGTACTTC
-	-	TRBV5-1	TRBJ2-3	CASSPVRGFTDTQYF	TGCGCCAGCAGCCCCGTGAGGGGATTTACAGATACGCAGTATTTT
-	-	TRBV3-1/TRBV3-2	TRBJ1-2	CASSQWQTRGQEGYGYTF	TGTGCCAGCAGCCAATGGCAGACCCGGGGGCAGGAAGGGTATGGCTACACCTTC
-	few	TRBV11-2	TRBJ2-6	CASSPSQSSGANVLTF	TGTGCCAGCAGCCCCTCTCAGAGCTCTGGGGCCAACGTCCTGACTTTC
-	-	TRBV7-6	TRBJ2-7	CASSSVRYEQYF	TGTGCCAGCAGCTCAGTACGCTACGAGCAGTACTTC
-	-	TRBV6-5	TRBJ1-4	CASSRQEGEKLFF	TGTGCCAGCAGTAGACAGGAGGGAGAAAAACTGTTTTTT
TRBD1	-	TRBV9	TRBJ2-1	CASSVGGTDSYNEQFF	TGTGCCAGCAGCGTAGGAGGGACAGACTCCTACAATGAGCAGTTCTTC
TRBD1	-	TRBV7-2	TRBJ1-5	CASSPSTGALNQPQHF	TGTGCCAGCAGCCCGTCGACAGGGGCGTTAAATCAGCCCCAGCATTTT
TRBD2	-	TRBV30	TRBJ2-5	CAWSQTSLETQYF	TGTGCCTGGAGTCAGACTAGCTTGGAGACCCAGTACTTC
TRBD1	-	TRBV24-1	TRBJ2-3	CATSDRTGPSTDTQYF	TGTGCCACCAGTGACCGGACAGGGCCTAGCACAGATACGCAGTATTTT
-	-	TRBV3-1/TRBV3-2	TRBJ1-5	CASSQEYSNQPQHF	TGTGCCAGCAGCCAAGAGTATAGCAATCAGCCCCAGCATTTT
-	once	TRBV19	TRBJ1-1	CASQQTARTEAFF	TGTGCCAGCCAACAGACGGCGCGCACTGAAGCTTTCTTT
TRBD1	-	TRBV6-1	TRBJ1-4	CASSELPGQGLGKLFF	TGTGCCAGCAGTGAATTACCGGGACAGGGTTTAGGAAAACTGTTTTTT
TRBD1	-	TRBV24-1	TRBJ1-2	CATSDKQGAGGYTF	TGTGCCACCAGTGACAAACAGGGGGCTGGCGGCTACACCTTC